These 28 T cell receptor beta chains came from one sample sequenced in a study of blood T cell repertoires in COVID-19 (dated by TCRdb to the early 2020s). The library was obtained by the immunoSEQ multiplex PCR assay. TCRdb re-hosts the immuneACCESS table, in-frame sequences only. Its copies lack some clones; in the studies checked, an unresolved V gene accounts for under half of them, and the cause for the rest is not known. This sample comprises 250,000 to 350,000 clones, approximately 85% of them detected only once. The ten biggest clones cover 9% to 9.5% of the sample. Sequenced: peripheral blood. These receptor sequences come from a man between 18 and 29 years old with active or convalescent COVID-19.

The V gene is TRBV5-1, the J gene TRBJ1-1, with TRBD1 identical over 7 bases. V shed 0 bases and J 5 bases; nucleotides not matched to a gene: 7. Germline V gives CDR1 SGHRS, CDR2 YFSETQ. This CDR3 region has 15 residues. The CDR3 DNA reads TGCGCCAGCAGCTTGGAGACAGGGAGAAGTACTGAAGCTTTCTTT. It codes for CASSLETGRSTEAFF.

The CDR3 bases are TGTGCCAGCAGCGAGGGACAGGGTGGTACTGAAGCTTTCTTT. Its translation: CASSEGQGGTEAFF. The rearrangement uses TRBV7-9 and TRBJ1-1, with TRBD1 matching over 9 bases. Germline V gene data show CDR1 as SEHNR and CDR2 as FQNEAQ (reference sequence). Trimming removed 5 bases from V and 5 bases from J; junction bases left unmatched: 6. CDR3 size: 14 residues.

The J gene is TRBJ1-2, the V gene TRBV3-1 (or the pseudogene TRBV3-2); D not certain. Per the germline V gene, CDR1 is LGHDT and CDR2 is YNNKEL (reference sequence). Trimming took 4 bases from V and 4 from J, leaving 13 bases between them. The CDR3 spans 14 residues. This CDR3 reads CASSPGSGSYGYTF. DNA for the CDR3: TGTGCCAGCAGCCCCGGTAGTGGGAGCTATGGCTACACCTTC.

The CDR3 here is CASSLSRGLNTEAFF. As DNA, the CDR3 is TGTGCCAGCAGCTTGTCTAGGGGTTTAAACACTGAAGCTTTCTTT. V and J are TRBV7-9 and TRBJ1-1, with a possible D match to TRBD1 (5 bases). Germline-derived CDR1 and CDR2 are SEHNR and FQNEAQ (reference sequence). Trimming cost V 3 bases and J 2 bases, with 13 bases left between them. The CDR3 contains 15 residues.

The rearrangement links TRBV19 to TRBJ1-2, with 7 bases lining up with TRBD1. V dropped 5 bases and J dropped 8; count of bases not matched to a gene: 11. CDR3 length: 14 amino acids. Germline V CDR1 and CDR2: LNHDA, SQIVND (reference sequence). In DNA, the CDR3 is TGTGCCAGTAGTGGAGACAGGGTAGGGGCGGGCTACACCTTC. Amino acid sequence: CASSGDRVGAGYTF.

The rearrangement links TRBV12-5 to TRBJ2-3, with TRBD2 as a possible D gene (5 bases). The V gene lost 2 bases and the J gene lost 6 bases, with 9 bases spanning the gap. The V gene's germline CDR1 is LGHNT and CDR2 FRNRAP. The CDR3 totals 13 residues. The CDR3 nucleotides read TGTGCTAGTGGTTTGACTAGGTCGGATACGCAGTATTTT. Encoded protein: CASGLTRSDTQYF.

This clone was counted between two and nine times. The chain recombines TRBV18 with TRBJ1-3; the D gene is possibly TRBD1 (5 bases). Germline lookup yields CDR1 KGHSH and CDR2 LQKENI. CDR3 size: 17 residues. V was cut by 3 bases and J by 1 base, with 16 bases left in between. The CDR3: CASSPTAQGLSGNTIYF. Written as DNA, the CDR3 is TGTGCCAGCTCACCCACCGCCCAGGGACTGTCTGGAAACACCATATATTTT.

This clone was detected only a few times. This rearrangement joins TRBV13 to TRBJ2-7; 8 positions match TRBD1. Germline CDR1 PRHDT, CDR2 FYEKMQ (reference sequence). With V trimmed by 4 bases and J by 4 bases, 12 bases remained unmatched. This CDR3 comprises 16 residues. CDR3 in DNA: TGTGCCAGCAGCTCACAAACGGACAGGGACGGGTACGAGCAGTACTTC. Protein: CASSSQTDRDGYEQYF.

The rearrangement uses TRBV19 and TRBJ2-5; the D is unclear. Germline CDR1 is LNHDA and CDR2 is SQIVND (reference sequence). V was clipped by 5 bases and J by 5 bases, with 9 bases between them. This CDR3 has 12 residues. The CDR3 region is CASSPLGETQYF. CDR3 DNA sequence: TGTGCCAGTAGTCCGCTCGGGGAGACCCAGTACTTC.

The rearrangement uses TRBV29-1 and TRBJ2-7; D remains unclear. CDR1 is SQVTM, CDR2 ANQGSEA, per germline. V was cut by 4 bases and J by 1 base, with 17 bases left in between. This CDR3 is built from 15 residues. The CDR3 loop reads CSVVLSGGTSYEQYF. The CDR3 DNA follows: TGCAGCGTTGTTCTTTCGGGTGGAACGTCCTACGAGCAGTACTTC.

The rearrangement joins TRBV9 to TRBJ1-5; unclear D gene. CDR1 and CDR2 (germline): SGDLS, YYNGEE. Trimming removed 3 bases from V and 0 bases from J, with 16 bases in between. This CDR3 comprises 17 residues. The CDR3 is CASSANRRHISNQPQHF. The CDR3 DNA is TGTGCCAGCAGCGCAAATCGACGACATATTAGCAATCAGCCCCAGCATTTT.

The CDR3 bases are TGTGCCAGCAGTTACTCGGTGGAGGAATCGGGAAACACCATATATTTT. Translation: CASSYSVEESGNTIYF. This chain uses TRBV6-6 with TRBJ1-3; unclear D gene. V was pared by 0 bases and J by 4 bases, with 13 bases between. This CDR3 has 16 amino acids. Germline loops: CDR1 MNHNY, CDR2 SVGAGI (reference sequence).

This chain joins TRBV1 and TRBJ2-4; whether TRBD2, the table's D call, matches the DNA was not checked. TRBV1 is reported as a pseudogene. The CDR3 is made up of 17 amino acids. CDR3 DNA sequence: TGCACCAGCAGCCAAGTACATCCCGGGGTAGCCAAAAACATTCAGTACTTC. This sequence encodes CTSSQVHPGVAKNIQYF.

The chain combines TRBV7-2 with TRBJ2-3; D is perhaps TRBD2 (6 bases). The CDR3 totals 15 residues. The V end lost 1 base, the J end lost 2 bases, and 10 bases lay between the germline ends. CDR1 SGHTA and CDR2 FQGNSA come from the germline V gene. The DNA for the CDR3 is TGTGCCAGCAGCTTAGTGGGGGGAGACACAGATACGCAGTATTTT. Protein: CASSLVGGDTDTQYF.

This chain connects TRBV11-3 to TRBJ2-2; D perhaps matches TRBD2 (6 bases). The germline V gene has CDR1 SGHNT and CDR2 YENEEA. V lost 2 bases and J lost 6, with 10 bases in between. The CDR3 totals 14 residues. Written as DNA, the CDR3 is TGTGCCAGCAGCTTATACGGGGGTGCCGGGGAGCTGTTTTTT. Translating it yields CASSLYGGAGELFF.

As to this clone: This sample also contains other DNA sequences that code for the same CDR3. This rearrangement joins TRBV27 to TRBJ1-1; D perhaps matches TRBD1 (5 bases). Germline V gene data show CDR1 as MNHEY and CDR2 as SMNVEV (reference sequence). The CDR3 has 13 residues. Trimming took 3 bases from V and 2 from J, leaving 7 bases between them. CDR3 DNA sequence: TGTGCCAGCAGTTTGCAGGGAAACACTGAAGCTTTCTTT. It encodes CASSLQGNTEAFF.

DNA for the CDR3: TGTGCTAGTGGAAAACAGGGGGTCTCCTACGAGCAGTACTTC. This sequence encodes CASGKQGVSYEQYF. The V call is TRBV12-5, the J call TRBJ2-7; the match to TRBD1 covers 8 bases. Germline lookup yields CDR1 LGHNT and CDR2 FRNRAP. Unmatched junction bases numbered 4, after V lost 6 bases and J lost 0 bases. This CDR3 spans 14 amino acids.

This clone was seen a single time. V and J are TRBV4-2 and TRBJ2-3, with TRBD2 matching over 7 bases. The CDR3 spans 14 residues. Per the germline V gene, CDR1 is LGHNA and CDR2 is YNFKEQ. Unmatched junction bases numbered 3, after V lost 1 base and J lost 5 bases. The CDR3 nucleotides are TGTGCCAGCAGCCAAGGACTAGCAGGAGATACGCAGTATTTT. It yields the protein CASSQGLAGDTQYF.

Comment on this clone: Other DNA sequences in the sample encode the same CDR3. The chain combines TRBV6-1 with TRBJ2-7, with D perhaps TRBD1 (6 bases). The CDR3 is 13 residues long. V lost 2 bases, J lost 4 bases, and 9 bases lay in between. Germline V CDR1 and CDR2: MNHNS, SASEGT. Here the CDR3 reads CASSELRGYEQYF. CDR3 sequence (DNA): TGTGCCAGCAGTGAACTCAGGGGATACGAGCAGTACTTC.

This chain links TRBV12-3 or TRBV12-4 with TRBJ2-1, with TRBD1 matching over 7 bases. Losses at the gene ends were 6 bases for V and 9 bases for J; bases not matched to a gene: 5. The CDR3 runs to 12 residues. For the CDR3, the DNA is TGTGCCAGCAGGACAGGGATGGGTGAGCAGTTCTTC. It encodes CASRTGMGEQFF.

This clone came up once. CDR3 sequence: CASSEIAGVGELFF. CDR3 in DNA: TGTGCCAGCAGTGAAATAGCGGGGGTGGGGGAGCTGTTTTTT. The genes are TRBV6-1 and TRBJ2-2; 9 bases are a match to TRBD2. The ends lost 2 bases at V and 8 bases at J; junction bases unmatched: 3. The V gene's germline CDR1 is MNHNS and CDR2 SASEGT. This CDR3 has 14 residues.

The chain recombines TRBV5-1 with TRBJ1-2; 10 nucleotides match TRBD1. V lost 1 base to trimming and J lost 0 bases; unmatched junction nucleotides: 9. Germline V gene sequence: CDR1 SGHRS, CDR2 YFSETQ. The CDR3 loop spans 18 amino acids. The CDR3 loop is CASSLTGQGDPPNYGYTF. The CDR3 coding sequence is TGCGCCAGCAGCTTGACAGGACAGGGGGACCCTCCTAACTATGGCTACACCTTC. Based on the CDR3 plus reference TRBV5-1 and TRBJ1-2, the full variable domain is KAGVTQTPRYLIKTRGQQVTLSCSPISGHRSVSWYQQTPGQGLQFLFEYFSETQRNKGNFPGRFSGRQFSNSRSEMNVSTLELGDSALYLCASSLTGQGDPPNYGYTFGSGTRLTVV.

This clone came up once. The genes are TRBV2 and TRBJ2-7; unclear D gene. Trimming shortened V by 3 bases and J by 6 bases, and 6 bases separated the two germline ends. The CDR3 length is 11 residues. Germline-derived CDR1 and CDR2 are SNHLY and FYNNEI. For the CDR3, the DNA is TGTGCCAGCAGTGAGCGGAGCGAGCAGTACTTC. It codes for CASSERSEQYF.

The V and J genes are TRBV29-1 and TRBJ1-5; possibly TRBD1 for D (5 bases). The V end lost 6 bases, the J end lost 6 bases, and 18 bases lay between the germline ends. CDR3 size: 14 residues. From germline, CDR1 is SQVTM and CDR2 ANQGSEA. CDR3 DNA sequence: TGCAGCGTACGGCAGGGAGGTTCGGGTCAGCCCCAGCATTTT. This codes for CSVRQGGSGQPQHF.

V is TRBV13 and J is TRBJ2-7, with TRBD2 identical over 8 bases. CDR1 and CDR2 from the germline V gene are PRHDT and FYEKMQ (reference sequence). V was clipped by 5 bases and J by 6 bases; unmatched bases: 12. This CDR3 has 15 residues. CDR3 nucleotide sequence: TGTGCCAGCAGCCCCGGACGGGGGGGCGGGGTCGAGCAGTACTTC. Protein sequence: CASSPGRGGGVEQYF.

The chain combines TRBV6-5 with TRBJ2-1, with 7 bases matching TRBD1. Germline CDR1 is MNHEY and CDR2 is SVGAGI. The CDR3 is 14 residues long. With V trimmed by 6 bases and J by 8 bases, 10 bases remained unmatched. The CDR3 loop is CASRDGQVVDEQFF. The DNA for the CDR3 is TGTGCCAGCAGGGATGGACAGGTAGTAGATGAGCAGTTCTTC.

V is TRBV4-3 and J is TRBJ2-3; D is unclear. CDR1 is LGHNA and CDR2 is YSLEER in the germline V gene. V lost 1 base to trimming and J lost 1 base, with 9 bases between them. The CDR3 is made up of 15 amino acids. The CDR3 here is CASSQVESGTDTQYF. The CDR3 nucleotides read TGCGCCAGCAGCCAAGTCGAATCGGGCACAGATACGCAGTATTTT.

J is TRBJ1-1 and V is TRBV18; D is unclear. From germline, CDR1 is KGHSH and CDR2 LQKENI. There are 14 residues in the CDR3. V dropped 3 bases and J dropped 1 base, with 9 bases sitting between them. The CDR3 DNA sequence: TGTGCCAGCTCACCGATAGTCTCGAACACTGAAGCTTTCTTT. It codes for CASSPIVSNTEAFF.